The present TCR beta chain was sequenced within a study of blood T cell repertoires in COVID-19. Study background: T cells, B-cell-depleted T cells, or PBMCs provided the cDNA or gDNA that served as material.

Produced via immunoSEQ multiplex PCR; TCRdb's table is partial and in-frame only. This sample has around 140,000 clones, with almost 70% found just once. Trimming left V 0 bases short and J 9 bases short, with 9 bases between. The CDR3 spans 14 residues. CDR1 is SSHAT, CDR2 FNYEAQ, per germline (reference sequence). The source of this sequence is a woman in her 70s with acute or convalescent COVID-19. This rearrangement joins TRBV7-7 to TRBJ1-6; D may be TRBD1 (5 bases). The sequenced sample consisted of peripheral blood. For the CDR3, the DNA is TGTGCCAGCAGCTTAGCAGGGGTTGGTTCACCCCTCCACTTT. This gives the protein CASSLAGVGSPLHF. The full variable domain, completed using reference TRBV7-7 and TRBJ1-6, is GAGVSQSPRYKVTKRGQDVTLRCDPISSHATLYWYQQALGQGPEFLTYFNYEAQPDKSGLPSDRFSAERPEGSISTLTIQRTEQRDSAMYRCASSLAGVGSPLHFGNGTRLTVT.